The clone carrying this TCR beta chain was detected once. Its antigen is unidentified. Time point: week 11, during vaccination. Doses consisted of 300 ug of mutant IDH1 20-mer peptide each, paired with topical imiquimod. The astrocytomas were IDH1-mutant, ATRX-negative, and WHO grade 3 or 4. This sample is part of a study of a mutant IDH1 vaccine in newly diagnosed glioma. Turning to the study itself: Vaccinations were initiated 4-6 weeks following radiotherapy alone, or were given together with temozolomide cycles. Overall study findings and caveats: It was about 92% of patients that developed vaccine-induced immune responses.

The repertoire was sequenced with immunoSEQ multiplex PCR; TCRdb's copy has only in-frame clones and lacks some. The sample comprises about 66,000 clones, under 90% of which are singletons, and 3.6% rests with the top ten. Germline V gene lookup returns CDR1 SEHNR and CDR2 FQNEAQ (reference sequence). This CDR3 is 17 amino acids long. The ends lost 5 bases at V and 6 bases at J; junction bases unmatched: 13. Sequenced material: PBMCs, taken from a glioma patient whose treatment included an IDH1 peptide vaccine. The chain carries TRBV7-9 and TRBJ1-6; TRBD1 agrees at 7 bases. This sequence was found in a man aged 30 to 45 with glioma. CDR3 residues: CASSQDGDRFFNSPLHF. The CDR3 nucleotides read TGTGCCAGCAGCCAGGACGGGGACAGATTCTTTAATTCACCCCTCCACTTT.